Each of the 24 T cell receptor beta chains below was sequenced from the same sample in a study of T cells in Graves' hyperthyroidism and ophthalmopathy. TCR beta CDR3 region amplification was performed from RNA transcripts. First-round RT-PCR with HTBI primers amplified the TCR CDR3 region. A single record per CDR3 protein comes from TCRdb applying MiXCR to the multiplex PCR reads. The sample has about 96,000 distinct CDR3 sequences, about 51% seen once. The sequenced material came from blood. All receptors come from a woman between 40 and 55 years old with Graves' hyperthyroidism.

The rearrangement links TRBV9 to TRBJ1-1, with a tentative D call TRBD1 (5 bases). Trimming cost V 7 bases and J 4 bases, with 14 bases left between them. Germline V gene sequence: CDR1 SGDLS, CDR2 YYNGEE. This CDR3 comprises 13 residues. CDR3 sequence reads: CASRAGAATEAFF. In DNA form, the CDR3 reads TGTGCCAGCCGCGCCGGGGCAGCCACTGAAGCTTTCTTT.

In DNA form, the CDR3 reads TGTGCCGCAGGGGCTAGCCGCTACGAGCAGTACTTC. Translated, it gives CAAGASRYEQYF. The chain joins TRBV6-1 to TRBJ2-7, with D maybe TRBD1 (6 bases). CDR1 is MNHNS, CDR2 SASEGT, per germline. Trimming cost V 11 bases and J 3 bases, with 14 bases left between them. This CDR3 contains 12 residues.

The genes are TRBV15 and TRBJ2-5; the match to TRBD2 covers 12 bases. The germline V gene encodes CDR1 LNHNV and CDR2 YYDKDF (reference sequence). The CDR3 sequence is 17 residues long. V shed 3 bases and J 2 bases; nucleotides not matched to a gene: 7. Here the CDR3 reads CATSSAVLAGGQETQYF. CDR3 nucleotides: TGTGCCACCAGCAGTGCCGTACTAGCGGGAGGACAAGAGACCCAGTACTTC.

This clonotype was detected many times. The chain links TRBV5-1 to TRBJ1-1; D unclear. From germline, CDR1 is SGHRS and CDR2 YFSETQ. The CDR3 is made up of 15 amino acids. Trimming shortened V by 2 bases and J by 1 base, and 12 bases separated the two germline ends. CDR3 coding DNA: TGCGCCAGCAGCTTTCAGACTAGGCAGAACACTGAAGCTTTCTTT. Translation: CASSFQTRQNTEAFF. Using reference TRBV5-1 and TRBJ1-1 for the parts outside the CDR3, the full variable domain is KAGVTQTPRYLIKTRGQQVTLSCSPISGHRSVSWYQQTPGQGLQFLFEYFSETQRNKGNFPGRFSGRQFSNSRSEMNVSTLELGDSALYLCASSFQTRQNTEAFFGQGTRLTVV.

This chain links TRBV24-1 with TRBJ2-7; TRBD1 matches 9 bases. The CDR3 covers 14 residues. CDR1 is KGHDR and CDR2 is SFDVKD in the germline V gene. The junction had 7 bases not matched to a gene; V was cut back by 9 bases and J by 2 bases. CDR3 nucleotide sequence: TGTGCCACCTGGAACACAGGGGGCCCCTACGAGCAGTACTTC. Encoded protein: CATWNTGGPYEQYF.

This clonotype has just a few counts. J is TRBJ2-3 and V is TRBV7-2; 7 bases are shared with TRBD2. Trimming took 5 bases from V and 2 from J; bases not matched to a gene: 4. The CDR3 extends over 14 amino acids. Germline values: CDR1 SGHTA, CDR2 FQGNSA. Written as DNA, the CDR3 is TGTGCCAGCAGCCCAGCGGGACTCACAGATACGCAGTATTTT. It yields the protein CASSPAGLTDTQYF.

The V call is TRBV10-3, the J call TRBJ2-7, with TRBD1 identical over 8 bases. With V trimmed by 0 bases and J by 9 bases, 10 bases remained unmatched. Germline values: CDR1 ENHRY, CDR2 SYGVKD. CDR3 length: 15 residues. For the CDR3, the DNA is TGTGCCATCAGTGAGTCGTTGTCAGGGGGCAGTTCGCAGTACTTC. It specifies CAISESLSGGSSQYF.

This clonotype was observed a handful of times. The rearrangement uses TRBV10-3 and TRBJ2-7; 9 bases are a match to TRBD2. The junction had 7 bases not matched to a gene; V was cut back by 4 bases and J by 6 bases. The CDR3 consists of 14 residues. CDR1 is ENHRY and CDR2 is SYGVKD in the germline V gene. The chain's CDR3 is CAISAGSGSSEQYF. CDR3 sequence (DNA): TGTGCCATCAGTGCGGGTAGCGGGAGTTCCGAGCAGTACTTC.

This clonotype appeared a few times. Compared with germline, one end of the junction differs, possibly owing to a read error. The V gene is TRBV2, the J gene TRBJ2-5; D not resolved. The CDR3 covers 9 residues. Germline loops: CDR1 SNHLY, CDR2 FYNNEI. The CDR3 loop reads CASSETQYF. For the CDR3, the DNA is TGTGCCAGCAGTGAGACTCAGTACTTC.

Comments on this clonotype: The junction departs from the called germline gene at one end, perhaps through a read error. CDR3 nucleotides: TGTGCCAGCAGCCTAGCGGGGGTGGAGACCCAGTACTTC. Protein product: CASSLAGVETQYF. V gene TRBV4-1 combines with J gene TRBJ2-5; 10 nucleotides line up with TRBD2. CDR3 length equals 13 residues. Germline lookup yields CDR1 MGHRA and CDR2 YSYEKL.

The sample holds many counts of this clonotype. V gene TRBV29-1 combines with J gene TRBJ1-1; TRBD1 might be the D (6 bases). Per germline, CDR1 SQVTM and CDR2 ANQGSEA. CDR3 length: 16 residues. Between the trimmed V and J ends, which lost 0 bases and 4 bases, there was a span of 18 bases. The CDR3 here is CSVEDREWGRGTEAFF. The CDR3 DNA follows: TGCAGCGTTGAAGATCGGGAGTGGGGGCGAGGCACTGAAGCTTTCTTT.

The chain carries TRBV20-1 and TRBJ1-5; 7 bases align to TRBD1. CDR3 size: 14 residues. V lost 6 bases, J lost 4 bases, and 9 bases stayed unmatched. CDR1 and CDR2 from the germline V gene are DFQATT and SNEGSKA (reference sequence). CDR3 protein: CSARTGTVNQPQHF. The CDR3 DNA follows: TGCAGTGCGCGAACCGGGACAGTGAATCAGCCCCAGCATTTT.

The chain joins TRBV2 to TRBJ1-5; 8 bases fit TRBD1. Per the germline V gene, CDR1 is SNHLY and CDR2 is FYNNEI. This CDR3 is built from 16 residues. V shed 3 bases and J 6 bases; nucleotides not matched to a gene: 10. The CDR3, as DNA: TGTGCCAGCAGTGATTCTGGGACAGGCGGCGGTCAGCCCCAGCATTTT. Its translation is CASSDSGTGGGQPQHF.

A word on this clonotype: One base away lies a much larger clone, so this may be a sequencing read error. The gene calls are TRBV20-1 and TRBJ1-2; D not resolved. CDR1 is DFQATT, CDR2 SNEGSKA, per germline (reference sequence). Trimming took off 6 bases at V and 4 bases at J, with 15 bases between the two ends. CDR3 size: 13 residues. The CDR3 coding sequence is TGCAGTGCCGAGAGTTCCTCCGGCTATGGCTACACCTTC. Its translation is CSAESSSGYGYTF.

Here the CDR3 DNA reads TGTGCCAGCAGCACCCATAACCCGAACACTGAAGCTTTCTTT. It is translated as CASSTHNPNTEAFF. This chain joins TRBV7-9 and TRBJ1-1; D gene ambiguous. The CDR3 covers 14 residues. In germline, CDR1 is SEHNR, CDR2 FQNEAQ (reference sequence). V was cut by 5 bases and J by 1 base, with 11 bases left in between. Drawing the rest from reference TRBV7-9 and TRBJ1-1, the complete variable domain is DTGVSQNPRHKITKRGQNVTFRCDPISEHNRLYWYRQTLGQGPEFLTYFQNEAQLEKSRLLSDRFSAERPKGSFSTLEIQRTEQGDSAMYLCASSTHNPNTEAFFGQGTRLTVV.

The CDR3 protein is CAISTGTNMNTEAFF. The CDR3 coding sequence is TGTGCCATCAGCACAGGGACTAATATGAACACTGAAGCTTTCTTT. The chain joins TRBV10-3 to TRBJ1-1, with D possibly being TRBD1 (6 bases). Germline V gene sequence: CDR1 ENHRY, CDR2 SYGVKD. The CDR3 covers 15 residues. V lost 6 bases and J lost 0, with 14 bases in between.

This clonotype was counted between two and nine times. CDR3 amino acids: CASSQASGTQYF. The CDR3 DNA follows: TGTGCCAGCAGCCAAGCTAGCGGGACCCAGTACTTC. V gene TRBV7-2 combines with J gene TRBJ2-5; 7 bases align to TRBD2. The CDR3 runs to 12 residues. V shed 5 bases, J shed 7 bases, and the junction held 4 bases outside the gene matches. Germline V gene lookup returns CDR1 SGHTA and CDR2 FQGNSA.

In this sample, this clonotype turned up once. This chain uses TRBV29-1 with TRBJ1-2; no clear D gene. In germline, CDR1 is SQVTM, CDR2 ANQGSEA. The CDR3 is made up of 13 amino acids. V was clipped by 7 bases and J by 5 bases, with 17 bases between them. CDR3 bases: TGCAGCGCTAAAGATCGGGGTTTTTATGGCTACACCTTC. Translation: CSAKDRGFYGYTF.

About this clonotype itself: Given a much more abundant clone one base away, this may be a read error. The chain is built from TRBV2 and TRBJ1-1; D is possibly TRBD1 (5 bases). In germline, CDR1 is SNHLY, CDR2 FYNNEI. V lost 4 bases and J 4 bases, leaving 16 bases between the germline ends. The CDR3 is made up of 15 amino acids. The CDR3 is CASSVRTNRSTEAFF. CDR3 nucleotides: TGTGCCAGCAGTGTCAGGACTAACAGGAGCACTGAAGCTTTCTTT.

The chain joins TRBV11-2 to TRBJ1-1; D unresolved. Trimming removed 2 bases at V and 2 bases at J, with 9 bases between. The CDR3 extends over 14 amino acids. Per the germline V gene, CDR1 is SGHAT and CDR2 is FQNNGV. CDR3 DNA: TGTGCCAGCAGCTTATATTGGGGAAACACTGAAGCTTTCTTT. Protein sequence: CASSLYWGNTEAFF.

A note on this clonotype: A single base separates this from a much larger clone, so it may be a read error. The chain uses TRBV7-2 and TRBJ2-5, with a tentative D call TRBD2 (7 bases). CDR3 length: 17 residues. The germline gives CDR1 SGHTA, CDR2 FQGNSA. The CDR3 region has the DNA TGCGCCAGCAGCCAAGGAAACGGGGGGCACGGGCAAGAGACCCAGTACTTC. Amino acid sequence: CASSQGNGGHGQETQYF.

Here the CDR3 DNA reads TGTGCCACCAGCAGAGCGGGGGACGGGGGCTACACCTTC. It encodes CATSRAGDGGYTF. The chain employs TRBV15 and TRBJ1-2; TRBD1 is a possible D gene (5 bases). The CDR3 covers 13 residues. CDR1 LNHNV and CDR2 YYDKDF come from the germline V gene (reference sequence). V was pared by 1 base and J by 8 bases, with 11 bases between.

This clonotype was detected many times. V is TRBV25-1 and J is TRBJ1-2; 7 positions match TRBD1. CDR3 length: 14 residues. Germline CDR1 reads MGHDK; CDR2 reads SYGVNS. V shed 6 bases, J shed 4 bases, and the junction held 8 bases outside the gene matches. The CDR3 nucleotides read TGTGCCAGCAGCAAGACAGGGATTTTCTATGGCTACACCTTC. Its protein product is CASSKTGIFYGYTF.

The V and J genes are TRBV10-3 and TRBJ2-2, with D perhaps TRBD2 (5 bases). This CDR3 is 18 amino acids long. V dropped 8 bases and J dropped 7 bases, with 29 bases sitting between them. Looked up from germline, CDR1 is ENHRY and CDR2 is SYGVKD. The CDR3 loop reads CAIASSLRLARSDGELFF. CDR3 in DNA: TGTGCCATCGCCAGCAGCTTGAGGCTAGCACGATCGGACGGGGAGCTGTTTTTT.